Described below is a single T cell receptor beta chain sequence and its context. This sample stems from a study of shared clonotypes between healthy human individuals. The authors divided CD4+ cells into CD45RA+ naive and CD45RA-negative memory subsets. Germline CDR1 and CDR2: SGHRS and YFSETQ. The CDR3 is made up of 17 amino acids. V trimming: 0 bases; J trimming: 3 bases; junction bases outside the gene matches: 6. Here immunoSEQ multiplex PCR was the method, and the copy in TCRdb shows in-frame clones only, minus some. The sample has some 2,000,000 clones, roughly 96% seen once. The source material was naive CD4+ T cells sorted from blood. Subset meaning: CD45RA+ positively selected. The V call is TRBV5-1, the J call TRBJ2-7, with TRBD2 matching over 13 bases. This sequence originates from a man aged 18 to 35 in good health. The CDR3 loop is CASSLVLAGGIDYEQYF. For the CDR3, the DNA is TGCGCCAGCAGCTTGGTACTAGCGGGAGGGATTGACTACGAGCAGTACTTC.